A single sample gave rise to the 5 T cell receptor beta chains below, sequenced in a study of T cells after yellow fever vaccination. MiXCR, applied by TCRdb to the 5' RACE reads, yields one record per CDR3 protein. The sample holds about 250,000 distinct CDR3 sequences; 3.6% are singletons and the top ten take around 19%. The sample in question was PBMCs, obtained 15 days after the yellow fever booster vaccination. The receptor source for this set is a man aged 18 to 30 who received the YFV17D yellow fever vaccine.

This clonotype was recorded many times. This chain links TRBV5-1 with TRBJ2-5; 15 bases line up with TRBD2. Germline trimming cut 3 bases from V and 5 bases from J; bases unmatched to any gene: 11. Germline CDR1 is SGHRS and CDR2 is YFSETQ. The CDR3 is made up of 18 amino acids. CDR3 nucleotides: TGCGCCAGCAGCTCCGGACTAGCGGGGGGGCGCGGATTCGAGACCCAGTACTTC. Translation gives CASSSGLAGGRGFETQYF.

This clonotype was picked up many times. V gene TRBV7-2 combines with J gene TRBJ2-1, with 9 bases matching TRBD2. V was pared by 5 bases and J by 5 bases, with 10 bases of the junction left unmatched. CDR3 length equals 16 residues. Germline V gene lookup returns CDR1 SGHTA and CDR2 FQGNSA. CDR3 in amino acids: CASSRGGAGGDNEQFF. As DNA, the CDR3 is TGTGCCAGCAGCCGAGGGGGAGCGGGGGGTGACAATGAGCAGTTCTTC.

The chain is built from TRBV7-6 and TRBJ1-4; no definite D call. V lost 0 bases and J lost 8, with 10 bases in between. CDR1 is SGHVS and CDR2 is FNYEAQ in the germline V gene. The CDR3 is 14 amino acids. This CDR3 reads CASSLAESDEKLFF. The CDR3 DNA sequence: TGTGCCAGCAGCTTAGCGGAATCTGACGAAAAACTGTTTTTT.

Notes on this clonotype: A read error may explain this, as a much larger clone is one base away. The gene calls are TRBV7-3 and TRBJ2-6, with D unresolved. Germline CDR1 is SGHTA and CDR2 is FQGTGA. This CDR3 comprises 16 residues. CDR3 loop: CASSPNGYSWANVLTF. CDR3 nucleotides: TGTGCCAGCAGCCCTAATGGCTACTCTTGGGCCAACGTCCTGACTTTC.

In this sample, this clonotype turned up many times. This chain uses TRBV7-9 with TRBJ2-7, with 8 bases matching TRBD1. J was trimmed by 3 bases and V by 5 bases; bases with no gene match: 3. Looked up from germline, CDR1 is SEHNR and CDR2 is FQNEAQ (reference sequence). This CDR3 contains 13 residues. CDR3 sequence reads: CASSRGQGYEQYV. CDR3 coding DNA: TGTGCCAGCAGCCGCGGACAGGGCTACGAGCAGTACGTC.